This T cell receptor (beta chain) is drawn from a study of cytomegalovirus exposure and HLA in healthy donors. General observations from the study: There were some public TCRs occurring in many donors, but most TCR sequences were rare.

To note about this clone: The target antigen is unknown.

Measured with immunoSEQ multiplex PCR; TCRdb has only the in-frame clones, and not every one. The profile shows some 140,000 clones, around 84% of them singletons. This CDR3 has 14 residues. Germline CDR1 is MNHNS and CDR2 is SASEGT. V lost 8 bases, J lost 1 base, and 14 bases lay in between. The sequenced sample was PBMCs. This clonotype originated in a human donor in good health. The chain combines TRBV6-1 with TRBJ1-1; no definite D call. In nucleotides, the CDR3 is TGTGCCAGCCCCCGAGGGCACCAGAACACTGAAGCTTTCTTT. Translated: CASPRGHQNTEAFF.